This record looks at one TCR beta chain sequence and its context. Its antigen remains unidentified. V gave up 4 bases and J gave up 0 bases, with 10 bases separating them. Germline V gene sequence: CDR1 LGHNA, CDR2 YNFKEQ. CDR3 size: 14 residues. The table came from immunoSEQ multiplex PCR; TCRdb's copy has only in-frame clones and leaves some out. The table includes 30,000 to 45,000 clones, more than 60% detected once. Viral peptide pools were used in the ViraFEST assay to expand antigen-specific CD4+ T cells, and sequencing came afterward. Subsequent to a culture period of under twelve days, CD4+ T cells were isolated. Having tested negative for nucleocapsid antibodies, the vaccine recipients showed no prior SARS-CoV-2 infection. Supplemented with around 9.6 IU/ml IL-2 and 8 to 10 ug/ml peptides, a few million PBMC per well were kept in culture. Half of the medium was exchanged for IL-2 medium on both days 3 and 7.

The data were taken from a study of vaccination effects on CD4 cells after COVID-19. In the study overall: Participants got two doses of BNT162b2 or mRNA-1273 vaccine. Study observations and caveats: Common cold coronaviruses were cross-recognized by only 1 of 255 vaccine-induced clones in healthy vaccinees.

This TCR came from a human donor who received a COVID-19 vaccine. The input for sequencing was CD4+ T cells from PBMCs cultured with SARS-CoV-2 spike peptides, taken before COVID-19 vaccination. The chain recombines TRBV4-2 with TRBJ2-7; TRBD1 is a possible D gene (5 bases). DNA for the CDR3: TGTGCCAGCAGCCGGGGCCCGTTCTCCTACGAGCAGTACTTC. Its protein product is CASSRGPFSYEQYF.